The next 9 T cell receptor beta chains were all read from a single sample in a study of cytotoxic CD8 clonotypes in ibrutinib-treated CLL. The repertoire was sequenced with immunoSEQ multiplex PCR; TCRdb's copy has only in-frame clones and lacks some. The sample contains about 60,000 clones, 50% to 70% of which appear only once. The sequenced sample was PBMCs, obtained at disease progression, from a patient treated with ibrutinib. The receptors were gathered from a human donor with chronic lymphocytic leukemia.

J is TRBJ1-5 and V is TRBV6-1; unclear D gene. The CDR3 spans 14 residues. V was cut by 4 bases and J by 2 bases, with 9 bases left in between. CDR1 MNHNS and CDR2 SASEGT come from the germline V gene. The CDR3 here is CASSAVGGNQPQHF. The CDR3 DNA reads as TGTGCCAGCAGTGCCGTAGGAGGCAATCAGCCCCAGCATTTT.

The chain has TRBV4-1 and TRBJ2-3; 8 bases are a match to TRBD2. Germline CDR1 is MGHRA and CDR2 is YSYEKL. The CDR3 has 17 amino acids. The junction had 11 bases not matched to a gene; V was cut back by 0 bases and J by 6 bases. CDR3 residues: CASSQDGAGGGSDTQYF. CDR3 DNA: TGCGCCAGCAGCCAAGATGGTGCGGGGGGAGGTTCGGATACGCAGTATTTT.

The chain has TRBV15 and TRBJ1-2, with 9 bases that match TRBD1. Trimming took 0 bases from V and 4 from J; bases not matched to a gene: 9. CDR1 and CDR2 (germline): LNHNV, YYDKDF (reference sequence). This CDR3 comprises 17 residues. Here the CDR3 DNA reads TGTGCCACCAGCAGAGATCGTGGGACAGGGTTGGGCTATGGCTACACCTTC. Amino acids: CATSRDRGTGLGYGYTF.

This clone has a handful of counts. This chain links TRBV9 with TRBJ2-1; TRBD1 agrees at 10 bases. Germline values: CDR1 SGDLS, CDR2 YYNGEE. The CDR3 is made up of 17 amino acids. J was trimmed by 8 bases and V by 3 bases; bases with no gene match: 14. Written as DNA, the CDR3 is TGTGCCAGCAGCGGGAGCTTCTGGGACAGGGGATTTGATGAGCAGTTCTTC. Amino acids: CASSGSFWDRGFDEQFF.

V is TRBV5-6 and J is TRBJ2-7; 7 bases are shared with TRBD2. The CDR3 is made up of 15 amino acids. Per germline, CDR1 SGHDT and CDR2 YYEEEE. V lost 7 bases to trimming and J lost 0 bases; unmatched junction nucleotides: 10. In DNA form, the CDR3 reads TGTGCCAGCGCCCCATGGGGGGGGGACTCCTACGAGCAGTACTTC. It encodes CASAPWGGDSYEQYF. The full variable domain, completed using reference TRBV5-6 and TRBJ2-7, is DAGVTQSPTHLIKTRGQQVTLRCSPKSGHDTVSWYQQALGQGPQFIFQYYEEEERQRGNFPDRFSGHQFPNYSSELNVNALLLGDSALYLCASAPWGGDSYEQYFGPGTRLTVT.

Comment on this clone: One junction end disagrees with the germline gene, perhaps due to a read error. This chain links TRBV7-2 with TRBJ2-7; D gene uncertain. This CDR3 is 9 amino acids long. From germline, CDR1 is SGHTA and CDR2 FQGNSA. The CDR3 bases are TGTGCCAGCAGCCCAGACTTTCACTTC. It codes for CASSPDFHF.

The chain carries TRBV7-3 and TRBJ2-5, with D maybe TRBD2 (5 bases). The germline V gene encodes CDR1 SGHTA and CDR2 FQGTGA. V was shortened by 6 bases and J by 4 bases, with 9 bases between the two germline ends. The CDR3 totals 12 residues. The CDR3 sequence is CASSLGRETQYF. Written as DNA, the CDR3 is TGTGCCAGCAGTTTGGGGAGAGAGACCCAGTACTTC.

V usage is TRBV30 and J usage is TRBJ2-5; weak D call: TRBD1 (5 bases). The CDR3 is made up of 13 amino acids. Germline lookup yields CDR1 GTSNPN and CDR2 SVGIG (reference sequence). V lost 5 bases and J lost 6, with 16 bases in between. The CDR3 protein is CAWAPGAGQTQYF. In DNA form, the CDR3 reads TGTGCCTGGGCTCCTGGGGCCGGTCAGACCCAGTACTTC.

The J gene is TRBJ1-2, the V gene TRBV6-1; 11 bases align to TRBD1. This CDR3 region has 15 residues. V was clipped by 2 bases and J by 4 bases; unmatched bases: 3. Germline V CDR1 and CDR2: MNHNS, SASEGT. Here the CDR3 DNA reads TGTGCCAGCAGTGAAAGGACAGGGGGCAGCTATGGCTACACCTTC. It translates to CASSERTGGSYGYTF.